One TCR beta chain is described in this entry. Per the original methods: The assay estimated nucleated cells by amplifying reference gene primers. This table comes from immunoSEQ multiplex PCR, and its TCRdb copy is limited to in-frame clones, with some not included. V and J calls and clone size are those listed in that table; D and trimming were worked out from the DNA. This table holds over 130,000 clones, approximately 80% found once. This sample was taken from a study of blood T cell repertoires in COVID-19. Background on the study: PBMCs, B-cell-depleted T cells, or T cells were the source of the cDNA or gDNA that made up the material.

The CDR3 has 13 amino acids. With 6 bases removed from V and 6 bases from J, the gap between germline ends came to 12 bases. Germline V CDR1 and CDR2: LNHDA, SQIVND (reference sequence). This TCR was sampled from a man in his 70s with acute or convalescent COVID-19. Material for sequencing was peripheral blood. The chain has TRBV19 and TRBJ2-1; possibly TRBD1 for D (5 bases). The CDR3 coding sequence is TGTGCCAGTAGCGTTACAGGATCCAATGAGCAGTTCTTC. It yields the protein CASSVTGSNEQFF. The full variable domain, with the rest looked up from reference TRBV19 and TRBJ2-1, is DGGITQSPKYLFRKEGQNVTLSCEQNLNHDAMYWYRQDPGQGLRLIYYSQIVNDFQKGDIAEGYSVSREKKESFPLTVTSAQKNPTAFYLCASSVTGSNEQFFGPGTRLTVL.